The 3 T cell receptor beta chains below come from one sample, sequenced in a study of cytomegalovirus exposure and HLA in healthy donors. PCR employed 60 Vbeta and 13 Jbeta primers. Sequencing used immunoSEQ multiplex PCR; TCRdb keeps in-frame clones, though not all of them. Among under 95,000 clones listed, more than 70% were seen once. The material sequenced was PBMCs. These receptors originate from a woman between 40 and 50 years old in good health and CMV-seropositive.

In its sample, this clone was seen a few times. The chain carries TRBV6-1 and TRBJ1-1, with D possibly TRBD1 on 5 matching bases. Germline-derived CDR1 and CDR2 are MNHNS and SASEGT. CDR3 length: 15 residues. Trimming shortened V by 9 bases and J by 0 bases, and 17 bases separated the two germline ends. Written as DNA, the CDR3 is TGTGCCAGTGTAAGGGGATCAGCTATGAACACTGAAGCTTTCTTT. The encoded protein is CASVRGSAMNTEAFF.

CDR3 coding DNA: TGTGCCAGTAGGGCACCGGGACAGGGCTATGGCTACACCTTC. As protein: CASRAPGQGYGYTF. The rearrangement uses TRBV19 and TRBJ1-2; 9 bases are a match to TRBD1. The CDR3 covers 14 residues. Germline lookup yields CDR1 LNHDA and CDR2 SQIVND (reference sequence). The junction had 6 bases not matched to a gene; V was cut back by 6 bases and J by 4 bases. The full variable domain, rest sourced from reference TRBV19 and TRBJ1-2, is DGGITQSPKYLFRKEGQNVTLSCEQNLNHDAMYWYRQDPGQGLRLIYYSQIVNDFQKGDIAEGYSVSREKKESFPLTVTSAQKNPTAFYLCASRAPGQGYGYTFGSGTRLTVV.

This clone was seen only a few times. V is TRBV4-2 and J is TRBJ1-2; 10 bases are a match to TRBD1. This CDR3 spans 16 amino acids. The J segment lost 3 bases and the V segment lost 3 bases, leaving 7 bases of the junction unmatched. Per germline, CDR1 LGHNA and CDR2 YNFKEQ. CDR3 sequence: CASSHLFGTGDYGYTF. The CDR3 nucleotides read TGTGCCAGCAGCCACCTCTTTGGGACAGGGGACTATGGCTACACCTTC.